The 14 T cell receptor beta chains reported below all come from one sample, sequenced in a study of T cell responses to AZD1222 COVID-19 vaccine. Produced via immunoSEQ multiplex PCR; TCRdb's table is partial and in-frame only. The sample gives 130,000 to 150,000 clones, about 90% of which show up once; about 3% is in the top ten. The material sequenced was peripheral blood, taken on day 0 of MenACWY control vaccination. These receptors originate from an adult in good health.

The chain employs TRBV30 and TRBJ1-2; 7 nucleotides line up with TRBD1. CDR3 length equals 15 residues. CDR1 and CDR2 from the germline V gene are GTSNPN and SVGIG (reference sequence). With V trimmed by 0 bases and J by 4 bases, 8 bases remained unmatched. The CDR3 region has the DNA TGTGCCTGGAGTGTAATAACAGGGGCTGGCTATGGCTACACCTTC. Its protein is CAWSVITGAGYGYTF. Variable domain in full (rest from reference TRBV30 and TRBJ1-2): SQTIHQWPATLVQPVGSPLSLECTVEGTSNPNLYWYRQAAGRGLQLLFYSVGIGQISSEVPQNLSASRPQDRQFILSSKKLLLSDSGFYLCAWSVITGAGYGYTFGSGTRLTVV.

This clone was seen a few times. V usage is TRBV28 and J usage is TRBJ1-4; 10 bases align to TRBD1. With V trimmed by 4 bases and J by 8 bases, 7 bases remained unmatched. Germline V gene lookup returns CDR1 MDHEN and CDR2 SYDVKM. This CDR3 comprises 15 residues. CDR3 amino acids: CASSSPGQGIEKLFF. The CDR3 DNA sequence: TGTGCCAGCAGTTCCCCGGGACAGGGGATCGAAAAACTGTTTTTT.

This clone was seen once. The V call is TRBV11-2, the J call TRBJ2-7; D is uncertain. CDR1 SGHAT and CDR2 FQNNGV come from the germline V gene. This CDR3 spans 15 amino acids. V was clipped by 5 bases and J by 6 bases, with 20 bases between them. The CDR3 region is CASSPFATPWVEQYF. CDR3 nucleotides: TGTGCCAGCAGCCCTTTCGCAACCCCTTGGGTCGAGCAGTACTTC.

This chain connects TRBV6-8 to TRBJ2-1; TRBD2 might be the D (6 bases). Per the germline V gene, CDR1 is MNHGY and CDR2 is SAAAGT. Between the trimmed V and J ends, which lost 0 bases and 4 bases, there was a span of 13 bases. This CDR3 has 16 residues. The CDR3 protein is CASSYSRVAEYNEQFF. The CDR3 DNA reads TGTGCCAGCAGTTACTCGCGGGTAGCGGAGTACAATGAGCAGTTCTTC.

CDR3 sequence (DNA): TGTGCCAGCAGCCCCCCCGACAGGGGGCGAAGCGAGCAGTACTTC. Translation: CASSPPDRGRSEQYF. J is TRBJ2-7 and V is TRBV11-1, with TRBD1 identical over 10 bases. CDR1 is SGHAT and CDR2 is FQDESV in the germline V gene (reference sequence). Trimming cost V 5 bases and J 6 bases; bases outside gene matches: 10. The CDR3 runs 15 residues. Using reference TRBV11-1 and TRBJ2-7 for the parts outside the CDR3, the full variable domain is EAEVAQSPRYKITEKSQAVAFWCDPISGHATLYWYRQILGQGPELLVQFQDESVVDDSQLPKDRFSAERLKGVDSTLKIQPAELGDSAMYLCASSPPDRGRSEQYFGPGTRLTVT.

This clone was picked up one time. This chain links TRBV6-5 with TRBJ1-1; D is possibly TRBD1 (5 bases). CDR3 length equals 14 residues. Germline V CDR1 and CDR2: MNHEY, SVGAGI. Trimming removed 6 bases at V and 1 base at J, with 12 bases between. This chain's CDR3 is CASSPRTQNTEAFF. DNA of the CDR3: TGTGCCAGCAGCCCCAGGACACAGAACACTGAAGCTTTCTTT.

CDR3 protein: CATTEQNTGELFF. CDR3 DNA: TGTGCCACCACAGAACAAAACACCGGGGAGCTGTTTTTT. This chain joins TRBV15 and TRBJ2-2; unclear D gene. The germline V and J ends were trimmed by 7 bases and 2 bases, with 8 bases remaining between them. Looked up from germline, CDR1 is LNHNV and CDR2 is YYDKDF (reference sequence). The CDR3 is made up of 13 amino acids. The full variable domain, with the rest looked up from reference TRBV15 and TRBJ2-2, is DAMVIQNPRYQVTQFGKPVTLSCSQTLNHNVMYWYQQKSSQAPKLLFHYYDKDFNNEADTPDNFQSRRPNTSFCFLDIRSPGLGDTAMYLCATTEQNTGELFFGEGSRLTVL.

This clone has a single count. The V call is TRBV25-1, the J call TRBJ1-2, with 8 bases fitting TRBD1. The CDR3 runs 13 residues. CDR1 MGHDK and CDR2 SYGVNS come from the germline V gene. J lost 4 bases, V lost 5 bases, and 3 bases had no gene match. The CDR3 coding sequence is TGTGCCAGCAGTCCAGGGGGCGGCTATGGCTACACCTTC. Its protein is CASSPGGGYGYTF.

The chain uses TRBV5-1 and TRBJ1-6; a weak D match, TRBD1 (6 bases). CDR3 size: 16 residues. V lost 4 bases to trimming and J lost 7 bases, with 18 bases between them. Germline values: CDR1 SGHRS, CDR2 YFSETQ. The CDR3 sequence is CASSGGAGAGNSPLHF. CDR3 DNA: TGCGCCAGCAGCGGGGGGGCGGGGGCAGGCAATTCACCCCTCCACTTT.

This chain joins TRBV19 and TRBJ1-5; weak D call: TRBD1 (5 bases). Looked up from germline, CDR1 is LNHDA and CDR2 is SQIVND (reference sequence). The CDR3 length is 15 residues. V was shortened by 3 bases and J by 1 base, with 10 bases between the two germline ends. The CDR3 protein is CASSIGGASNQPQHF. CDR3 coding DNA: TGTGCCAGTAGTATCGGAGGGGCCAGCAATCAGCCCCAGCATTTT. The complete variable domain, with remaining parts taken from reference TRBV19 and TRBJ1-5, reads DGGITQSPKYLFRKEGQNVTLSCEQNLNHDAMYWYRQDPGQGLRLIYYSQIVNDFQKGDIAEGYSVSREKKESFPLTVTSAQKNPTAFYLCASSIGGASNQPQHFGDGTRLSIL.

The chain uses TRBV28 and TRBJ2-1, with 9 bases that match TRBD2. The CDR3 sequence is 17 residues long. Losses at the gene ends were 6 bases for V and 1 base for J; bases not matched to a gene: 10. Germline V gene sequence: CDR1 MDHEN, CDR2 SYDVKM. DNA for the CDR3: TGTGCCAGCAGGTCGCTAGCGGGAATGTGGTCCTACAATGAGCAGTTCTTC. It is translated as CASRSLAGMWSYNEQFF.

The rearrangement uses TRBV28 and TRBJ1-5; D call uncertain. From germline, CDR1 is MDHEN and CDR2 SYDVKM. The V gene lost 2 bases and the J gene lost 3 bases, with 11 bases spanning the gap. There are 15 residues in the CDR3. The CDR3 protein is CASSLGTASNQPQHF. CDR3 coding DNA: TGTGCCAGCAGTTTAGGCACAGCTTCCAATCAGCCCCAGCATTTT.

The chain has TRBV19 and TRBJ1-1, with D unresolved. Germline V lookup: CDR1 LNHDA, CDR2 SQIVND (reference sequence). The CDR3 spans 11 residues. The ends were cut back, 6 bases at V and 0 bases at J, with 2 bases in the middle. The CDR3 loop is CASSVNTEAFF. CDR3 in DNA: TGTGCCAGTAGCGTGAACACTGAAGCTTTCTTT.

The chain has TRBV18 and TRBJ1-2; 9 nucleotides match TRBD1. From germline, CDR1 is KGHSH and CDR2 LQKENI. The J segment lost 6 bases and the V segment lost 1 base, leaving 9 bases of the junction unmatched. The CDR3 totals 16 residues. The CDR3 loop is CASSPLGQGTIDGYTF. For the CDR3, the DNA is TGTGCCAGCTCACCACTGGGACAGGGAACTATCGATGGCTACACCTTC.